The source of this T cell receptor beta chain is a study of T-cell reconstitution after alpha-beta-depleted transplantation in children (TCRdb year 2016). With respect to the entire study: Using TCR repertoire profiling, the study quantitatively followed how T-cell immune reconstitution unfolded in children after TCRalphabeta/CD19-depleted allogeneic hematopoietic cell transplantation.

Library generation was performed with PCR. Sequenced on an Illumina HiSeq 2500. TCR libraries were prepared with molecular barcoding, using unique molecular identifiers to normalize TCRbeta repertoire quantification. TCRdb reanalyzed the raw reads on its own, using fastp at Q25 for trimming and MiXCR for clone calling, and kept in-frame beta chains. Identical CDR3 proteins give one entry, which carries the most common genes and DNA. For this sample the table gives around 230,000 distinct CDR3 sequences, of which about 15% were detected only once. The ten top clones hold about 45% of the sample. The full study reports these points: The frequencies of hyperexpanded clones fell over the following months, and after one year, T-cell counts and TCRbeta diversity were mostly attributed to newly produced T cells. In some patients, the high TCRbeta diversity seen at day 60 was put down to recipient T cells and intrathymic progenitors that had survived conditioning. About two months after transplant, the apparently early recovery of alphabetaT-cell counts reportedly depended on just several hundred clones that had expanded rapidly and came from non-depleted graft cells.

The treatment or condition label, as the study defines it: allogeneic hematopoietic cell transplantation with graft depleted of TCRalphabeta T cells and CD19 B cells. TCRalphabeta/CD19-depleted allogeneic hematopoietic cell grafts were given to the transplant recipients, all of whom were children. Notes on this clonotype: The antigen it recognizes is unknown. Per-base qualities were not stored, and no clone one base away is much larger.

There are 13 amino acids in the CDR3, from cysteine to phenylalanine inclusive. The entry retains the CDR3 DNA only, 39 bases that are in frame from base 1. After removal of 8 bases from V and 6 bases from J, the junction retains 9 bases not matched to a gene. Looking up the germline V gene (reference sequence) yields CDR1 SEHNR and CDR2 FQNEAQ. The clonotype originates from a male patient between 2 and 10 years old who had a stem cell transplant for acute lymphoblastic leukemia, so the T cells may come from the graft donor. Sequences were derived from PBMCs, mostly from graft donor cells, sampled 360 days after TCRalphabeta/CD19-depleted stem cell transplant. The chain links TRBV7-9 with TRBJ1-2, with 7 bases in between that match TRBD1. The CDR3 protein: CASGLLQGDGYTF. The DNA is TGTGCCAGCGGACTTCTTCAGGGGGATGGCTACACCTTC.